These 28 T cell receptor beta chains share one sample of origin, sequenced in a study of CD8+ T cells in alopecia areata. Treatment meaning: oral pan-JAK inhibitor, 5-10 mg twice daily. After isolation, RNA underwent reverse transcription to generate cDNA as the sequencing template. Measured with immunoSEQ multiplex PCR; TCRdb has only the in-frame clones, and not every one. The sample records around 270,000 clones, nearly 60% being singletons. This material consisted of CD4+ T cells sorted from blood, taken at week 24, from a patient treated with tofacitinib. The receptors were gathered from a human donor with alopecia areata.

The chain carries TRBV6-6 and TRBJ2-5; D possibly corresponds to TRBD2 (6 bases). V dropped 8 bases and J dropped 1 base, with 11 bases sitting between them. CDR1 and CDR2 from the germline V gene are MNHNY and SVGAGI (reference sequence). CDR3 length: 13 residues. CDR3: CASLRGIQETQYF. CDR3 coding DNA: TGTGCCAGCCTCCGGGGGATCCAAGAGACCCAGTACTTC.

The sample holds a few counts of this clone. This sequence joins TRBV29-1 and TRBJ2-1; TRBD2 is a possible D gene (7 bases). Deletions cut 6 bases from V and 5 bases from J, with 20 bases between. The germline gives CDR1 SQVTM, CDR2 ANQGSEA. The CDR3 totals 15 residues. CDR3 in amino acids: CSVKLVGGQDNEQFF. The CDR3 nucleotides read TGCAGCGTCAAACTGGTGGGGGGGCAAGACAATGAGCAGTTCTTC.

The chain is built from TRBV29-1 and TRBJ2-5; maybe TRBD2 (5 bases). V was clipped by 8 bases and J by 1 base, with 14 bases between them. Germline CDR1 and CDR2: SQVTM and ANQGSEA. CDR3 size: 13 residues. This chain's CDR3 is CSFAEGGQETQYF. CDR3 coding DNA: TGCAGCTTCGCAGAGGGCGGCCAAGAGACCCAGTACTTC.

This clone was seen only once. The genes are TRBV9 and TRBJ2-7; maybe TRBD2 (5 bases). The CDR3 spans 15 residues. The germline V gene encodes CDR1 SGDLS and CDR2 YYNGEE. Trimming cost V 0 bases and J 3 bases, with 13 bases left between them. This CDR3 reads CASSVDGVSIYEQYF. For the CDR3, the DNA is TGTGCCAGCAGCGTAGACGGGGTTAGTATCTACGAGCAGTACTTC. Drawing the rest from reference TRBV9 and TRBJ2-7, the complete variable domain is DSGVTQTPKHLITATGQRVTLRCSPRSGDLSVYWYQQSLDQGLQFLIQYYNGEERAKGNILERFSAQQFPDLHSELNLSSLELGDSALYFCASSVDGVSIYEQYFGPGTRLTVT.

The chain carries TRBV7-2 and TRBJ2-1; D is uncertain. V lost 1 base and J 8 bases, leaving 9 bases between the germline ends. CDR3 length equals 13 residues. The germline CDR1 and CDR2 sequences are SGHTA and FQGNSA. The CDR3 loop is CASSLGQVDEQFF. The CDR3 nucleotides read TGTGCCAGCAGCTTAGGCCAGGTCGATGAGCAGTTCTTC.

The chain recombines TRBV2 with TRBJ1-2; D gene ambiguous. The CDR3 is made up of 13 amino acids. V was shortened by 7 bases and J by 4 bases, with 13 bases between the two germline ends. Germline loops: CDR1 SNHLY, CDR2 FYNNEI. The DNA for the CDR3 is TGTGCCAGCATCCCTGACGGCACCTATGGCTACACCTTC. It yields the protein CASIPDGTYGYTF.

V gene TRBV7-9 combines with J gene TRBJ2-5; TRBD1 matches 8 bases. V gave up 4 bases and J gave up 2 bases; unmatched junction bases: 3. Germline lookup yields CDR1 SEHNR and CDR2 FQNEAQ (reference sequence). The CDR3 length is 14 residues. The CDR3 DNA sequence: TGTGCCAGCAGCTCGACAGGGGAGCAAGAGACCCAGTACTTC. This translates into CASSSTGEQETQYF.

The chain joins TRBV6-1 to TRBJ2-5; D perhaps matches TRBD2 (6 bases). Per the germline V gene, CDR1 is MNHNS and CDR2 is SASEGT. This CDR3 has 14 amino acids. V lost 7 bases and J lost 1, with 13 bases in between. The CDR3 here is CASTRGDSQETQYF. CDR3 coding DNA: TGTGCCAGCACGAGAGGGGACTCCCAAGAGACCCAGTACTTC.

The CDR3 DNA is TGTGCCAGCAGCCAAGGGTATTGGCAGCGGGGGCCAAACATTCAGTACTTC. Translated: CASSQGYWQRGPNIQYF. The chain recombines TRBV14 with TRBJ2-4; 8 bases line up with TRBD2. The germline gives CDR1 SGHDN, CDR2 FVKESK. The CDR3 is 17 amino acids. V lost 1 base to trimming and J lost 6 bases; unmatched junction nucleotides: 11.

J is TRBJ2-6 and V is TRBV30; a weak D match, TRBD2 (6 bases). V was cut by 2 bases and J by 3 bases, with 11 bases left in between. Germline CDR1 reads GTSNPN; CDR2 reads SVGIG (reference sequence). This CDR3 contains 15 residues. The CDR3 spells CAWSLAGGGANVLTF. The CDR3 DNA sequence: TGTGCCTGGAGTCTCGCCGGGGGTGGGGCCAACGTCCTGACTTTC.

Only one count was recorded for this clone. The CDR3 DNA sequence: TGTGCCTGGGCCGGGACACAACAAGCCAAAAACATTCAGTACTTC. It yields the protein CAWAGTQQAKNIQYF. The genes are TRBV30 and TRBJ2-4; possible D gene TRBD1, 6 bases. Germline loops: CDR1 GTSNPN, CDR2 SVGIG (reference sequence). V was cut by 5 bases and J by 0 bases, with 14 bases left in between. The CDR3 is made up of 15 amino acids. The full variable domain, with the rest looked up from reference TRBV30 and TRBJ2-4, is SQTIHQWPATLVQPVGSPLSLECTVEGTSNPNLYWYRQAAGRGLQLLFYSVGIGQISSEVPQNLSASRPQDRQFILSSKKLLLSDSGFYLCAWAGTQQAKNIQYFGAGTRLSVL.

The V gene is TRBV5-6, the J gene TRBJ2-7; 10 positions match TRBD1. The germline CDR1 and CDR2 sequences are SGHDT and YYEEEE. The CDR3 totals 15 residues. V was pared by 3 bases and J by 4 bases, with 7 bases of the junction left unmatched. Here the CDR3 reads CASSSGTGVSYEQYF. CDR3 DNA sequence: TGTGCCAGCAGCTCCGGGACAGGGGTGTCTTACGAGCAGTACTTC. The full variable domain, with the rest looked up from reference TRBV5-6 and TRBJ2-7, is DAGVTQSPTHLIKTRGQQVTLRCSPKSGHDTVSWYQQALGQGPQFIFQYYEEEERQRGNFPDRFSGHQFPNYSSELNVNALLLGDSALYLCASSSGTGVSYEQYFGPGTRLTVT.

The count of this clone is one. This chain uses TRBV30 with TRBJ1-1; D is uncertain. CDR3 size: 14 residues. V lost 2 bases to trimming and J lost 0 bases, with 10 bases between them. CDR1 and CDR2 (germline): GTSNPN, SVGIG (reference sequence). This CDR3 is CAWSWPHMNTEAFF. For the CDR3, the DNA is TGTGCCTGGAGTTGGCCACATATGAACACTGAAGCTTTCTTT.

The chain links TRBV27 to TRBJ1-2; no clear D gene. This CDR3 has 14 amino acids. V was trimmed by 6 bases and J by 7 bases, leaving 18 bases between them. Germline V gene lookup returns CDR1 MNHEY and CDR2 SMNVEV (reference sequence). CDR3 sequence: CASSKSLGDTGYTF. CDR3 in DNA: TGTGCCAGCAGCAAATCTCTCGGTGATACTGGCTACACCTTC.

This clone was seen more than once but under ten times. Here the CDR3 DNA reads TGTGCCAGCAGAAATCAGGGCTACGAGCAGTACTTC. Protein: CASRNQGYEQYF. The chain carries TRBV2 and TRBJ2-7; D is possibly TRBD1 (5 bases). Trimming shortened V by 6 bases and J by 3 bases, and 9 bases separated the two germline ends. The germline gives CDR1 SNHLY, CDR2 FYNNEI. This CDR3 contains 12 residues.

With regard to this clone: The junction departs from the called germline gene at one end, perhaps through a read error. This chain uses TRBV7-7 with TRBJ2-5, with D possibly TRBD2 on 5 matching bases. The CDR3 runs to 13 residues. The germline gives CDR1 SSHAT, CDR2 FNYEAQ (reference sequence). Here the CDR3 reads CASSFAGQETQYF. In DNA, the CDR3 is TGTGCTAGCAGCTTTGCGGGCCAAGAGACCCAGTACTTC.

With respect to this clone: The same CDR3 can be traced to other DNA sequences in this sample. The V and J genes are TRBV30 and TRBJ2-5; possible D gene TRBD1, 6 bases. V lost 0 bases and J lost 4, with 9 bases in between. CDR1 is GTSNPN, CDR2 SVGIG, per germline (reference sequence). CDR3 length: 13 amino acids. CDR3 nucleotides: TGTGCCTGGAGTGTACGAGGGGGAGAGACCCAGTACTTC. Amino acid sequence: CAWSVRGGETQYF.

The genes are TRBV5-4 and TRBJ2-7; TRBD1 matches at 7 bases. The V and J ends lost 0 bases and 6 bases, in that order; junction bases with no gene match: 9. Germline V gene data show CDR1 as SGHNT and CDR2 as YYREEE (reference sequence). The CDR3 extends over 15 amino acids. The CDR3 DNA reads TGTGCCAGCAGCTTGGATGGGACAGTATACCGCGAGCAGTACTTC. It is translated as CASSLDGTVYREQYF.

The chain joins TRBV5-4 to TRBJ1-6; D is unclear. The germline gives CDR1 SGHNT, CDR2 YYREEE (reference sequence). The CDR3 is made up of 12 amino acids. Trimming took 3 bases from V and 10 from J, leaving 8 bases between them. CDR3 nucleotide sequence: TGTGCCAGCAGCTCATTCAGATCACCCCTCCACTTT. It is translated as CASSSFRSPLHF.

The gene calls are TRBV7-3 and TRBJ2-3, with D maybe TRBD2 (6 bases). V was clipped by 5 bases and J by 6 bases, with 15 bases between them. This CDR3 contains 14 residues. Germline lookup yields CDR1 SGHTA and CDR2 FQGTGA. CDR3 amino acids: CASSSLGGGDTQYF. For the CDR3, the DNA is TGTGCCAGCAGCAGTCTAGGAGGAGGGGATACGCAGTATTTT.

The J gene is TRBJ2-3, the V gene TRBV5-1; no definite D call. The V end was cut by 1 base, the J end by 0 bases, with 9 bases between. Germline-derived CDR1 and CDR2 are SGHRS and YFSETQ. CDR3 length: 15 residues. CDR3 sequence reads: CASSLPGVSTDTQYF. CDR3 nucleotide sequence: TGCGCCAGCAGCTTGCCAGGCGTAAGCACAGATACGCAGTATTTT. Variable domain in full (rest from reference TRBV5-1 and TRBJ2-3): KAGVTQTPRYLIKTRGQQVTLSCSPISGHRSVSWYQQTPGQGLQFLFEYFSETQRNKGNFPGRFSGRQFSNSRSEMNVSTLELGDSALYLCASSLPGVSTDTQYFGPGTRLTVL.

The genes are TRBV10-3 and TRBJ1-5, with D unclear. The CDR3 runs 15 residues. CDR1 and CDR2 from the germline V gene are ENHRY and SYGVKD. Trimming took off 5 bases at V and 1 base at J, with 12 bases between the two ends. CDR3 DNA sequence: TGTGCCATCAGTTCGTTCCTGGGGAGCAATCAGCCCCAGCATTTT. This gives the protein CAISSFLGSNQPQHF.

V is TRBV29-1 and J is TRBJ2-7; D might be TRBD2 (6 bases). The germline V and J ends were trimmed by 8 bases and 0 bases, with 11 bases remaining between them. The CDR3 runs to 12 residues. Germline V gene lookup returns CDR1 SQVTM and CDR2 ANQGSEA. This CDR3 reads CSSGDSSYEQYF. DNA for the CDR3: TGCAGCTCCGGGGACTCCTCCTACGAGCAGTACTTC.

The rearrangement uses TRBV5-1 and TRBJ2-7, with D unresolved. The V gene lost 4 bases and the J gene lost 3 bases, with 8 bases spanning the gap. The V gene's germline CDR1 is SGHRS and CDR2 YFSETQ. The CDR3 length is 12 residues. The CDR3 loop is CASSQDGYEQYF. DNA of the CDR3: TGCGCCAGCAGCCAGGACGGCTACGAGCAGTACTTC. The complete variable domain, with remaining parts taken from reference TRBV5-1 and TRBJ2-7, reads KAGVTQTPRYLIKTRGQQVTLSCSPISGHRSVSWYQQTPGQGLQFLFEYFSETQRNKGNFPGRFSGRQFSNSRSEMNVSTLELGDSALYLCASSQDGYEQYFGPGTRLTVT.

The V and J genes are TRBV5-1 and TRBJ2-3; D unresolved. CDR1 and CDR2 (germline): SGHRS, YFSETQ. The V end lost 5 bases, the J end lost 0 bases, and 13 bases lay between the germline ends. This CDR3 has 15 amino acids. The CDR3 protein is CASRASRRSTDTQYF. The CDR3 DNA follows: TGCGCCAGCAGGGCCTCTAGGCGCAGCACAGATACGCAGTATTTT.

The rearrangement links TRBV7-2 to TRBJ1-6; the D gene is possibly TRBD1 (5 bases). Germline V gene sequence: CDR1 SGHTA, CDR2 FQGNSA. The CDR3 has 14 amino acids. V was trimmed by 0 bases and J by 15 bases, leaving 15 bases between them. CDR3 in DNA: TGTGCCAGCAGCTTAGCGGGACGAGCTTATTACCTCCACTTT. Translation: CASSLAGRAYYLHF.

In its sample, this clone was seen a few times. The J gene is TRBJ2-7, the V gene TRBV6-5, with D perhaps being TRBD1 or TRBD2 (6 bases each). The length of the CDR3 is 15 residues. Trimming pared 6 bases from V and 5 bases from J, leaving 20 bases between. Germline-derived CDR1 and CDR2 are MNHEY and SVGAGI. Here the CDR3 reads CASRIEPGAGNEQYF. The CDR3 DNA is TGTGCCAGCAGGATCGAGCCGGGGGCTGGGAACGAGCAGTACTTC.

This clone was counted between two and nine times. This chain uses TRBV29-1 with TRBJ2-7, with TRBD1 as a possible D gene (6 bases). The V end was cut by 4 bases, the J end by 3 bases, with 16 bases between. Germline CDR1 is SQVTM and CDR2 is ANQGSEA. This CDR3 is built from 14 residues. The chain's CDR3 is CSVGPLTGVYEQYF. The CDR3 coding sequence is TGCAGCGTTGGCCCATTGACAGGTGTCTACGAGCAGTACTTC.